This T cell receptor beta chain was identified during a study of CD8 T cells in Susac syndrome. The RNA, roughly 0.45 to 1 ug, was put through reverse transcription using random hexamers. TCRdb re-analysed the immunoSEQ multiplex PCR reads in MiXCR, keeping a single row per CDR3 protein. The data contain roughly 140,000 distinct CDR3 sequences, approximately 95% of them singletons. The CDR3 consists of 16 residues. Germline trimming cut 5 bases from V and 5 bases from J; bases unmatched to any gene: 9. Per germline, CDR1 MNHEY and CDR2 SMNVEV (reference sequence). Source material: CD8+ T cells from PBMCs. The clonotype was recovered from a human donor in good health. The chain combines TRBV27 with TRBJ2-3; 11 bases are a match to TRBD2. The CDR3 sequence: CASSPPGLAVLDTQYF. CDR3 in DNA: TGTGCCAGCAGTCCTCCGGGACTAGCGGTTTTAGATACGCAGTATTTT.